The clone carrying this TCR beta chain was seen once. The data originate from a study of shared clonotypes between healthy human individuals. Assay used: immunoSEQ multiplex PCR; TCRdb lists only in-frame clones, some missing. The sample lists a few million clones, over 85% seen once, with 0.11% to 0.15% in the top ten. The length of the CDR3 is 13 residues. The V and J ends lost 4 bases and 4 bases respectively, with 11 bases between them. CDR1 and CDR2 (germline): SGHRS, YFSETQ. The chain is built from TRBV5-1 and TRBJ1-2; no reliable D call. This sequence originates from a man aged 18 to 29 in good health. The sequencing sample was made of naive CD4+ T cells sorted from blood. Subset of the sample: CD45RA+ positively selected. CDR3 nucleotide sequence: TGCGCCAGCAGCGGTGTTGACGGCTATGGCTACACCTTC. Its translation: CASSGVDGYGYTF.